This TCR beta chain was captured in a study of preoperative IRX-2 immunotherapy in early breast cancer. Produced via immunoSEQ multiplex PCR; TCRdb's table is partial and in-frame only. The sample holds 43,000 or so clones; about 95% are singletons and the top ten take about 1.6%. This CDR3 spans 13 amino acids. CDR1 is LNHDA, CDR2 SQIVND, per germline (reference sequence). The V and J ends lost 8 bases and 0 bases respectively, with 7 bases between them. Regarding treatment: preoperative locoregional IRX-2 cytokine immunotherapy. Preoperative locoregional IRX-2 cytokine immunotherapy was tested in the phase Ib source study.

Sequenced material: tumor tissue, taken after IRX-2 immunotherapy. The clonotype was recovered from a human donor with breast cancer. The gene calls are TRBV19 and TRBJ2-2, with D perhaps TRBD2 (5 bases). This chain's CDR3 is CASAGPNTGELFF. Written as DNA, the CDR3 is TGTGCCAGTGCGGGTCCGAACACCGGGGAGCTGTTTTTT. The complete variable domain, with remaining parts taken from reference TRBV19 and TRBJ2-2, reads DGGITQSPKYLFRKEGQNVTLSCEQNLNHDAMYWYRQDPGQGLRLIYYSQIVNDFQKGDIAEGYSVSREKKESFPLTVTSAQKNPTAFYLCASAGPNTGELFFGEGSRLTVL.